The rows below give T cell receptor beta chains drawn from one sample of a study of beta chain features in type 1 diabetes. Profiled with immunoSEQ multiplex PCR; TCRdb holds only in-frame clones, not every one. The table shows just over 450,000 clones, with about 32% occurring only once. The sequencing input was naive CD4+ T cells from blood. These receptor sequences come from a man younger than 35 in good health. Each CDR3 is given with its conserved first and last residue. Each record gives: CDR3 DNA, CDR3 protein, V gene, D gene, CDR3 length, J gene, clone size. D genes are given only for firm matches. Only part of the rows carry a size: once, few, many, or a class if the clone is expanded.

TGTGCCTGGAGCACCGACATGAACTATGGCTACACCTTC | CAWSTDMNYGYTF | TRBV30 | - | 13 | TRBJ1-2 | -
TGTGCCAGCAGCGTAGATCAGGGGGCCAATCAGCCCCAGCATTTT | CASSVDQGANQPQHF | TRBV9 | TRBD1 | 15 | TRBJ1-5 | -
TGTGCCAGCAGCTTTCCTAGCGGGCACACCTACAATGAGCAGTTCTTC | CASSFPSGHTYNEQFF | TRBV7-9 | TRBD2 | 16 | TRBJ2-1 | -
TGTGCCAGCTCACCCGCGACAGGGCTGCATGGCTACACCTTC | CASSPATGLHGYTF | TRBV18 | TRBD1 | 14 | TRBJ1-2 | few
TGCGCCAGCAGCGAAGGGACAGGTGAAGAGACCCAGTACTTC | CASSEGTGEETQYF | TRBV4-1 | TRBD1 | 14 | TRBJ2-5 | -
TGTGCCAGCAGTTTTCGCGGGGGGACAGGGGCAGATACGCAGTATTTT | CASSFRGGTGADTQYF | TRBV28 | TRBD1 | 16 | TRBJ2-3 | -
TGTGCCTGGAGGCTATACGTGGCCCGGGGGACCGGGGAGCTGTTTTTT | CAWRLYVARGTGELFF | TRBV30 | - | 16 | TRBJ2-2 | -
TGTGCCAGCAGCTTAGCTGGGGGCAATGAGCAGTTCTTC | CASSLAGGNEQFF | TRBV7-9 | - | 13 | TRBJ2-1 | -
TGTGCCAGCACTCGTCAGTACCAAGAGACCCAGTACTTC | CASTRQYQETQYF | TRBV28 | - | 13 | TRBJ2-5 | few
TGTGCCAGCAGCTTAGCATTTCTAGCGGGAGTAAAAAACATTCAGTACTTC | CASSLAFLAGVKNIQYF | TRBV7-9 | TRBD2 | 17 | TRBJ2-4 | -
TGTGCCAGCAGCGTAGCGGGGACCTCTGGAAACACCATATATTTT | CASSVAGTSGNTIYF | TRBV9 | - | 15 | TRBJ1-3 | few
TGTGCCAGCAGCTTAGCGGGCACTGCAGAGCAGTTCTTC | CASSLAGTAEQFF | TRBV7-9 | - | 13 | TRBJ2-1 | -
TGTGCCTGGAGCCGGACAGGGAATGGCTACACCTTC | CAWSRTGNGYTF | TRBV30 | TRBD1 | 12 | TRBJ1-2 | few
TGTGCCAGCAGCTTTGGGAATCAGCCCCAGCATTTT | CASSFGNQPQHF | TRBV5-6 | - | 12 | TRBJ1-5 | few
TGCGCCAGCAGCTTGCAAGGCTATGGCTACACCTTC | CASSLQGYGYTF | TRBV5-1 | - | 12 | TRBJ1-2 | -
TGCAGCGGGATCGAGGGGGCGGGTGGCTACACCTTC | CSGIEGAGGYTF | TRBV29-1 | TRBD1 | 12 | TRBJ1-2 | -
TGTGCCTGGAGTTATGGGTATGGCTACACCTTC | CAWSYGYGYTF | TRBV30 | - | 11 | TRBJ1-2 | -
TGCAGCGTTGTATCAGGGGGCGAGCAGTTCTTC | CSVVSGGEQFF | TRBV29-1 | TRBD1 | 11 | TRBJ2-1 | -
TGCGCCAGCAGCTTGGAGAGCGGGAGGGTGAATGAGCAGTTCTTC | CASSLESGRVNEQFF | TRBV5-1 | TRBD2 | 15 | TRBJ2-1 | -
TGTGCCAGCAGTTCGGGTTGGGAGACCCAGTACTTC | CASSSGWETQYF | TRBV28 | - | 12 | TRBJ2-5 | -
TGCAGCGTTGGTGGCAGCGTCCGCGGGGAGACCCAGTACTTC | CSVGGSVRGETQYF | TRBV29-1 | - | 14 | TRBJ2-5 | few
TGCGCCAGCAGCCAGCTGGGCGTCGCCCCAGATACGCAGTATTTT | CASSQLGVAPDTQYF | TRBV4-1 | - | 15 | TRBJ2-3 | few
TGCGCCAGCAGCCAAGATGCTAGCGACCGAACCACCGGGGAGCTGTTTTTT | CASSQDASDRTTGELFF | TRBV4-1 | - | 17 | TRBJ2-2 | -
TGTGCCAGCAGCCAAGATAGGAGCGGGTTAAATGAGCAGTACTTC | CASSQDRSGLNEQYF | TRBV14 | - | 15 | TRBJ2-7 | once
TGTGCCAGCAGCCATGACAGGGGGCTGGACAATGAGCAGTTCTTC | CASSHDRGLDNEQFF | TRBV7-9 | TRBD1 | 15 | TRBJ2-1 | -
TGTGCCAGCACACCGGGCCCCGGGGAGCTGTTTTTT | CASTPGPGELFF | TRBV6-1 | - | 12 | TRBJ2-2 | -